This T cell receptor beta chain stems from a study of blood T cell repertoires in COVID-19. Only a few counts were recorded for this clone. J was trimmed by 7 bases and V by 10 bases; bases with no gene match: 10. The CDR3 runs to 14 residues. The V gene's germline CDR1 is ENHRY and CDR2 SYGVKD. Profiling relied on immunoSEQ multiplex PCR, and the TCRdb table lists in-frame clones only, not all of them. The profile shows approximately 240,000 clones, around four fifths of them singletons. Input material: peripheral blood. This receptor was identified in a woman between 35 and 50 years old with active or convalescent COVID-19. The chain joins TRBV10-3 to TRBJ2-1, with 10 bases aligning to TRBD1. The CDR3 region is CATHKDRGTNEQFF. The DNA for the CDR3 is TGTGCCACCCACAAGGACAGGGGGACAAATGAGCAGTTCTTC.